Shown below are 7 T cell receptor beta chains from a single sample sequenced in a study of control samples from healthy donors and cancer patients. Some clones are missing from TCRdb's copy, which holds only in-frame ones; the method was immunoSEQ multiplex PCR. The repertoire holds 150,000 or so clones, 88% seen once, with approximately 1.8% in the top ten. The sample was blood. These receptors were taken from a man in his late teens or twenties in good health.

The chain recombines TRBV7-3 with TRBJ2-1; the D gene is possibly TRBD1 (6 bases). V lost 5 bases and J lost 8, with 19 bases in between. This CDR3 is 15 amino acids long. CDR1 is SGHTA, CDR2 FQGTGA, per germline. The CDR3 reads CASSPQTGPTDEQFF. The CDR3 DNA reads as TGTGCCAGCAGCCCACAGACAGGCCCCACGGATGAGCAGTTCTTC.

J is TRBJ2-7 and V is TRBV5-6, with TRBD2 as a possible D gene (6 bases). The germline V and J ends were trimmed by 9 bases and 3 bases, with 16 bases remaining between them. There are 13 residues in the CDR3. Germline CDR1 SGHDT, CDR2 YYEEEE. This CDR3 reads CATAKLGGYEQYF. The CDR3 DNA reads TGTGCCACAGCAAAATTGGGGGGCTACGAGCAGTACTTC.

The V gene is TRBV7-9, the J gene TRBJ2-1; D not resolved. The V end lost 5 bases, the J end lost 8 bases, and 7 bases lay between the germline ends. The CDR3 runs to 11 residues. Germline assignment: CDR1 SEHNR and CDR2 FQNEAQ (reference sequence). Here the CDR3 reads CASSPGDEQFF. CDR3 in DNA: TGTGCCAGCAGCCCTGGGGATGAGCAGTTCTTC.

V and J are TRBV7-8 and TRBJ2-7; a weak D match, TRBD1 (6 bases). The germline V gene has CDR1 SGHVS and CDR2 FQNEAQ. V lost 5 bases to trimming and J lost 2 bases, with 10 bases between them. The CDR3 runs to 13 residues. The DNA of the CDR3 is TGTGCCAGCAGCCGCGCAGGGGCCTACGAGCAGTACTTC. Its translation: CASSRAGAYEQYF. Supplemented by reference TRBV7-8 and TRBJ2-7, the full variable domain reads GAGVSQSPRYKVAKRGQDVALRCDPISGHVSLFWYQQALGQGPEFLTYFQNEAQLDKSGLPSDRFFAERPEGSVSTLKIQRTQQEDSAVYLCASSRAGAYEQYFGPGTRLTVT.

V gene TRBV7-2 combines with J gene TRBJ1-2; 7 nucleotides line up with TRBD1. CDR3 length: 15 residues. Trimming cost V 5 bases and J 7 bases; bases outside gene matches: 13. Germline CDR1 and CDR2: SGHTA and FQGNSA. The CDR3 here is CASSPASEGAVGYTF. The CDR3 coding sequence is TGTGCCAGCAGCCCAGCAAGCGAGGGGGCGGTTGGCTACACCTTC.

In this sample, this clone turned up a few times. The CDR3 region has the DNA TGTGCCAGCAGTTTAACTGGGGCCAACGTCCTGACTTTC. The encoded protein is CASSLTGANVLTF. V usage is TRBV12-3 or TRBV12-4 and J usage is TRBJ2-6; unclear D gene. CDR3 length: 13 residues. V lost 2 bases and J 2 bases, leaving 1 base between the germline ends.

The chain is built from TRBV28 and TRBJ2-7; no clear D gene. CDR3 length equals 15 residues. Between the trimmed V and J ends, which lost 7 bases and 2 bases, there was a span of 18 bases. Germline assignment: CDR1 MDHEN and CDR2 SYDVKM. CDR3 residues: CASNPLLTSAYEQYF. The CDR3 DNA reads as TGTGCCAGCAACCCTCTACTCACTTCGGCCTACGAGCAGTACTTC.